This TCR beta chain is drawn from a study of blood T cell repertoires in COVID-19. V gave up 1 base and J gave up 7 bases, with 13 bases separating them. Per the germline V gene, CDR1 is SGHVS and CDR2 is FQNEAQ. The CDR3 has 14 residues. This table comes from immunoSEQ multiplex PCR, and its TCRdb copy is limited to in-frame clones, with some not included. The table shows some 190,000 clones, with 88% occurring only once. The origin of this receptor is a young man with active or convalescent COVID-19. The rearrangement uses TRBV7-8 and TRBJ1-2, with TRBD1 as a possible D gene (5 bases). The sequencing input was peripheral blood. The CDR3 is CASSLGQGMGGYTF. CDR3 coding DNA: TGTGCCAGCAGCTTAGGGCAGGGTATGGGTGGCTACACCTTC. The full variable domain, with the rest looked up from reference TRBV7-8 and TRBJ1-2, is GAGVSQSPRYKVAKRGQDVALRCDPISGHVSLFWYQQALGQGPEFLTYFQNEAQLDKSGLPSDRFFAERPEGSVSTLKIQRTQQEDSAVYLCASSLGQGMGGYTFGSGTRLTVV.